These 13 T cell receptor beta chains share one sample of origin, sequenced in a study of control samples from healthy donors and cancer patients. Repertoires were generated with immunoSEQ multiplex PCR, while TCRdb's copy carries only in-frame clones and drops some. Of 350,000 to 450,000 clones listed, around 90% are singletons. Sequenced material: PBMCs. The receptors were gathered from a man aged 35-49 years with head and neck cancer.

The chain recombines TRBV27 with TRBJ1-6; unclear D gene. The CDR3 covers 14 residues. V was pared by 3 bases and J by 3 bases, with 6 bases between. Germline V lookup: CDR1 MNHEY, CDR2 SMNVEV (reference sequence). The CDR3 DNA sequence: TGTGCCAGCAGTTTCCAAATCTATAATTCACCCCTCCACTTT. Its protein is CASSFQIYNSPLHF.

The chain combines TRBV19 with TRBJ2-7, with no clear D. CDR1 LNHDA and CDR2 SQIVND come from the germline V gene (reference sequence). The germline V and J ends were trimmed by 4 bases and 1 base, with 11 bases remaining between them. The CDR3 length is 14 residues. CDR3 residues: CASSKPEVSYEQYF. In DNA, the CDR3 is TGTGCCAGTAGTAAGCCCGAAGTGTCCTACGAGCAGTACTTC.

The chain employs TRBV9 and TRBJ1-3; unclear D gene. CDR3 length: 13 residues. V lost 5 bases and J 2 bases, leaving 8 bases between the germline ends. Germline CDR1 is SGDLS and CDR2 is YYNGEE. CDR3: CASRGVPGNTIYF. CDR3 DNA sequence: TGTGCCAGCAGGGGAGTCCCTGGAAACACCATATATTTT.

V and J are TRBV7-2 and TRBJ2-3; D may match TRBD1 or TRBD2 (5 bases each). The CDR3 is 15 residues long. Trimming cost V 1 base and J 2 bases, with 10 bases left between them. The germline V gene encodes CDR1 SGHTA and CDR2 FQGNSA. Here the CDR3 reads CASSLGGTSTDTQYF. DNA for the CDR3: TGTGCCAGCAGCTTAGGGGGGACCTCCACAGATACGCAGTATTTT. Based on the CDR3 plus reference TRBV7-2 and TRBJ2-3, the full variable domain is GAGVSQSPSNKVTEKGKDVELRCDPISGHTALYWYRQSLGQGLEFLIYFQGNSAPDKSGLPSDRFSAERTGGSVSTLTIQRTQQEDSAVYLCASSLGGTSTDTQYFGPGTRLTVL.

The genes are TRBV4-1 and TRBJ2-7, with 9 bases lining up with TRBD1. This CDR3 contains 17 residues. Germline trimming cut 4 bases from V and 1 base from J; bases unmatched to any gene: 11. From germline, CDR1 is MGHRA and CDR2 YSYEKL. The CDR3 bases are TGCGCCAGCAGCCCGCCCGCGGGGACAGGGCATTCCTACGAGCAGTACTTC. Translation: CASSPPAGTGHSYEQYF.

This clone was detected once. The CDR3, as DNA: TGTGCCACCGGGGGGGATGAGCAGTTCTTC. Its translation is CATGGDEQFF. This chain links TRBV6-5 with TRBJ2-1; 8 bases align to TRBD2. V lost 10 bases, J lost 8 bases, and 1 base stayed unmatched. Germline loops: CDR1 MNHEY, CDR2 SVGAGI. The CDR3 runs to 10 residues.

V and J are TRBV6-5 and TRBJ2-7, with D possibly matching TRBD1 (6 bases). The CDR3 consists of 16 residues. Trimming took 4 bases from V and 2 from J, leaving 18 bases between them. Germline V CDR1 and CDR2: MNHEY, SVGAGI. The CDR3 nucleotides read TGTGCCAGCAGTTCCGCCCAGGGGCAGGTCACCTACGAGCAGTACTTC. Encoded protein: CASSSAQGQVTYEQYF.

V usage is TRBV7-8 and J usage is TRBJ1-2; TRBD1 matches 8 bases. The CDR3 has 14 amino acids. CDR1 is SGHVS, CDR2 FQNEAQ, per germline. Trimming took 8 bases from V and 4 from J; bases not matched to a gene: 9. The CDR3 is CASQATGAIYGYTF. DNA for the CDR3: TGTGCCAGCCAAGCGACAGGGGCAATCTATGGCTACACCTTC.

The V gene is TRBV27, the J gene TRBJ2-5; 8 nucleotides line up with TRBD2. The CDR3 has 13 residues. In germline, CDR1 is MNHEY, CDR2 SMNVEV (reference sequence). The V segment lost 5 bases and the J segment 7 bases; nucleotides outside the gene matches: 6. The chain's CDR3 is CASSRGGRGTQYF. The CDR3 nucleotides read TGTGCCAGCAGTCGGGGGGGTCGGGGGACCCAGTACTTC.

Concerning this clone itself: This sample includes further DNA sequences coding for the same CDR3. The chain employs TRBV28 and TRBJ1-5, with a possible D match to TRBD1 (5 bases). Trimming took 6 bases from V and 7 from J, leaving 10 bases between them. The CDR3 spans 12 residues. CDR1 and CDR2 (germline): MDHEN, SYDVKM. The CDR3 DNA is TGTGCCAGCAGGGGGCCTAACCAGCCCCAGCATTTT. This codes for CASRGPNQPQHF.

V usage is TRBV19 and J usage is TRBJ1-3; D may be TRBD1 (5 bases). The germline V gene encodes CDR1 LNHDA and CDR2 SQIVND (reference sequence). The CDR3 has 13 amino acids. Trimming removed 5 bases at V and 4 bases at J, with 9 bases between. The CDR3 sequence is CASSAWDGNTIYF. In nucleotides, the CDR3 is TGTGCCAGTAGTGCCTGGGACGGAAACACCATATATTTT.

The rearrangement links TRBV6-6 to TRBJ2-6, with TRBD1 matching over 9 bases. V lost 5 bases and J lost 1; bases outside the gene matches: 6. Per germline, CDR1 MNHNY and CDR2 SVGAGI (reference sequence). CDR3 length: 17 residues. The CDR3: CASSPGQGSSGANVLTF. The CDR3 DNA reads TGTGCCAGCAGTCCGGGACAGGGTTCGTCTGGGGCCAACGTCCTGACTTTC.

This sequence joins TRBV5-1 and TRBJ2-1; 9 bases line up with TRBD2. J gave up 4 bases and V 4 bases, and 9 bases lay outside the gene matches. CDR1 is SGHRS and CDR2 is YFSETQ in the germline V gene. The CDR3 sequence is 16 residues long. In nucleotides, the CDR3 is TGCGCCAGCAGCATCTTAGCGGGGGCCTCTTACAATGAGCAGTTCTTC. Residues: CASSILAGASYNEQFF. Combining the CDR3 with reference TRBV5-1 and TRBJ2-1 gives the whole variable domain KAGVTQTPRYLIKTRGQQVTLSCSPISGHRSVSWYQQTPGQGLQFLFEYFSETQRNKGNFPGRFSGRQFSNSRSEMNVSTLELGDSALYLCASSILAGASYNEQFFGPGTRLTVL.